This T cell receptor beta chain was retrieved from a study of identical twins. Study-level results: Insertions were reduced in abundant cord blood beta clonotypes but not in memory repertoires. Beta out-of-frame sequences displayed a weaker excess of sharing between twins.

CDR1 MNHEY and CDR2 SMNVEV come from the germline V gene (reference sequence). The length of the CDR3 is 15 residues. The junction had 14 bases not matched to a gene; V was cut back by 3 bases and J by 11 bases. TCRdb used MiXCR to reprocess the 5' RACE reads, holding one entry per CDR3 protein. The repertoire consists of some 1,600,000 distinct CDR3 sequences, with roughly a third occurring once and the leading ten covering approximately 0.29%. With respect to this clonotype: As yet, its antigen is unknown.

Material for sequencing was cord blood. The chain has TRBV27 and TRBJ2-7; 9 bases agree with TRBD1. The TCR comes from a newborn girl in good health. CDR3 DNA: TGTGCCAGCAGTTTGAGGGGACAGGGTTGGCACATTGAGTACTTC. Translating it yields CASSLRGQGWHIEYF.